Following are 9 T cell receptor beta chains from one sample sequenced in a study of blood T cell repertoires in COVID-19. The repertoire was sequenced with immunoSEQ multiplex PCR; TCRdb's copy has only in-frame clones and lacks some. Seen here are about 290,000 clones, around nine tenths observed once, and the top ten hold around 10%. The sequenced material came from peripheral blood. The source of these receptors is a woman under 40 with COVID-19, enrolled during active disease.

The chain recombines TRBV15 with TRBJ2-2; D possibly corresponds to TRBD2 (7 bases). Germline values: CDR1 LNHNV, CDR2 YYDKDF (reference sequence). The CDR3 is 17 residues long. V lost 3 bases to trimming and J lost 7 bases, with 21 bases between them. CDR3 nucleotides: TGTGCCACCAGCAGGGGCCGGGGGGCGCAGTTCCGCGGGGAGCTGTTTTTT. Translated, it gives CATSRGRGAQFRGELFF.

The CDR3 DNA sequence: TGTGCCAGCAGCTTAGCGATTGGGGCGAAGTATGGCTACACCTTC. It is translated as CASSLAIGAKYGYTF. The chain carries TRBV7-9 and TRBJ1-2; maybe TRBD1 (5 bases). Germline lookup yields CDR1 SEHNR and CDR2 FQNEAQ (reference sequence). The CDR3 is 15 residues long. Trimming took off 0 bases at V and 5 bases at J, with 13 bases between the two ends.

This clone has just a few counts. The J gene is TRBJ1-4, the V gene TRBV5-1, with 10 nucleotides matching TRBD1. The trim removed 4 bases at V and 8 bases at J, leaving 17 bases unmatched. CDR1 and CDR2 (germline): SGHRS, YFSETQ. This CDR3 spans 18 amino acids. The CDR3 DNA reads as TGCGCCAGCAGCCGAACCCGACAGGGGGCGCATGGGGAGGAAAAACTGTTTTTT. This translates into CASSRTRQGAHGEEKLFF.

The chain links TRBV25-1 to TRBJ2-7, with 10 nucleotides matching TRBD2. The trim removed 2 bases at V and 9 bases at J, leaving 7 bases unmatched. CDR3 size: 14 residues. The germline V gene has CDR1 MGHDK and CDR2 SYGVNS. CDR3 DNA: TGTGCCAGCAGTGAAGCTAGCGGGGGACGGGGGCAGTACTTC. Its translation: CASSEASGGRGQYF.

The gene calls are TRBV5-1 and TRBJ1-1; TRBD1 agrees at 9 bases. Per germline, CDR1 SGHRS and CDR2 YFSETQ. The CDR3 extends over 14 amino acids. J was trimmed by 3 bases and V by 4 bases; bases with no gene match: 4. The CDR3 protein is CASSGTGYDTEAFF. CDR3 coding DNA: TGCGCCAGCAGCGGGACAGGGTACGACACTGAAGCTTTCTTT.

Here the CDR3 reads CSGTGQGRNEQYF. The CDR3 DNA sequence: TGCAGCGGGACCGGACAGGGGAGGAACGAGCAGTACTTC. The chain uses TRBV29-1 and TRBJ2-7, with TRBD1 matching 9 bases. V lost 7 bases, J lost 5 bases, and 9 bases stayed unmatched. CDR3 size: 13 residues. Germline lookup yields CDR1 SQVTM and CDR2 ANQGSEA.

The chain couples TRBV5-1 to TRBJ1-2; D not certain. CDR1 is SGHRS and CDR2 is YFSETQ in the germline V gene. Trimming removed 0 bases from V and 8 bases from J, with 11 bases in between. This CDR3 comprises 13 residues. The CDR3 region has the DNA TGCGCCAGCAGCTTGGGGTCGGAGCTCGGCTACACCTTC. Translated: CASSLGSELGYTF.

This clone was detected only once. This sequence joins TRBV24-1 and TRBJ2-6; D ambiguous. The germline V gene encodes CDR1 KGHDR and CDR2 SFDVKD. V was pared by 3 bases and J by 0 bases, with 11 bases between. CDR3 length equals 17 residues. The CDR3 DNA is TGTGCCACCAGTGATCCGGGTAGGAGCTCTGGGGCCAACGTCCTGACTTTC. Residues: CATSDPGRSSGANVLTF.

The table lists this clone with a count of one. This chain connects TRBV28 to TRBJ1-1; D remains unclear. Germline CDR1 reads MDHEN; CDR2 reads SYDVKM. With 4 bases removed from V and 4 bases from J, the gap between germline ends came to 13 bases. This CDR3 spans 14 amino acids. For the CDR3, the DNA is TGTGCCAGCAGTTCTCTCCGGGATCCCACTGAAGCTTTCTTT. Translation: CASSSLRDPTEAFF.